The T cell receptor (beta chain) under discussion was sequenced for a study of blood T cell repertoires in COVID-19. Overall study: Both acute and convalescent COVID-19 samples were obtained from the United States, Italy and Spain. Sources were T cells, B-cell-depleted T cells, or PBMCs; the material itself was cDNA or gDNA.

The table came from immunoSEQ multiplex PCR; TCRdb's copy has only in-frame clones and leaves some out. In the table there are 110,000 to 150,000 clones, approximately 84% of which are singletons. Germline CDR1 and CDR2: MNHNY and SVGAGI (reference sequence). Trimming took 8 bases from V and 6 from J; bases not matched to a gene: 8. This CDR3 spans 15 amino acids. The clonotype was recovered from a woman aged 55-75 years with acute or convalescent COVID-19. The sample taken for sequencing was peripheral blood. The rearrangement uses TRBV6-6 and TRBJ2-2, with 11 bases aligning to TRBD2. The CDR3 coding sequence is TGTGCCAGCGGCCCCGGGACTAGCGGCTCCGGGGAGCTGTTTTTT. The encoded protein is CASGPGTSGSGELFF.